This T cell receptor (beta chain) comes out of a study of follicular helper T cells after annual influenza vaccination. Documented time point: 2015-2016 season, pre-vaccination. Data came from immunoSEQ multiplex PCR; TCRdb stores just in-frame clones and leaves some out. The sample lists over a hundred clones, approximately 90% occurring once. The V and J ends lost 4 bases and 5 bases respectively, with 11 bases between them. The CDR3 sequence is 13 residues long. Germline CDR1 and CDR2: GTSNPN and SVGIG (reference sequence). This rearrangement joins TRBV30 to TRBJ1-4, with D tentatively TRBD1 (5 bases). The receptor was derived from an adult who received the influenza vaccine. Source: CXCR5+ CD38+ circulating T follicular helper cells from blood, taken on the day of influenza vaccination. The subset was: circulating Tfh, non-naive CD4+CXCR5+PD-1+ (ICOS+CD38+ or ICOS-CD38-). The CDR3 DNA follows: TGTGCCTGGACGGGGGATGAAAATGAAAAACTGTTTTTT. Translating gives CAWTGDENEKLFF.